Listed here is a single T cell receptor beta chain. The antigen remains unidentified. The data derive from a study of cytomegalovirus exposure and HLA in healthy donors. Study summary: The same platform as the approximately 640 first-cohort repertoires was used for the 90 to 150 validation repertoires, a later analysis reported. General study results and limits: Under in vitro conditions, three CMV-associated chains were confirmed as specific for CMV antigens. Subsequent analysis showed first-cohort TCR clusters tending to co-occur in more than 90 validation repertoires.

CDR1 and CDR2 from the germline V gene are SGHAT and FQNNGV. The CDR3 is made up of 18 amino acids. V shed 4 bases and J 5 bases; nucleotides not matched to a gene: 10. The protocol was immunoSEQ multiplex PCR, while the TCRdb copy is restricted to in-frame clones and leaves out a portion. The sample lists 130,000 or so clones, more than 70% occurring once. The receptor's source is a woman aged 30 to 39 in good health and CMV-seronegative. The chain has TRBV11-2 and TRBJ2-4, with 14 bases aligning to TRBD2. Sequenced sample: PBMCs. The CDR3, as DNA: TGTGCCAGCAGCTCTAATGGACTAGCGGGGGGTCGCGAAAACATTCAGTACTTC. Translated: CASSSNGLAGGRENIQYF.